These T cell receptor beta chains were read from a single sample in a study of control samples from healthy donors and cancer patients. Measured with immunoSEQ multiplex PCR; TCRdb has only the in-frame clones, and not every one. The table records tens of thousands of clones, around 90% of them present only once. Sequencing input: PBMCs. Every receptor here comes from a man between 40 and 49 years old with colorectal cancer. The conserved cysteine and the conserved F or W are not part of the CDR3 here.

TRBJ1-1,TRBV6-1,ASSLTTGGDTEAF
TRBJ1-2,TRBV12-3/TRBV12-4,ASSPGPSYGYT
TRBJ1-6,TRBV6-5,ASEGNNSPLH
TRBJ2-5,TRBV5-1,ASSGQGQTQETQY
TRBJ2-7,TRBV12-3/TRBV12-4,ASSRGQNEQY
TRBJ2-6,TRBV6-2/TRBV6-3,ASSTTGANVLT
TRBJ2-2,TRBV3-1/TRBV3-2,ASSYPTGELF
TRBJ2-5,TRBV5-6,ASSPWGGRSSETQY
TRBJ2-3,TRBV7-3,ASSSSGDTQY
TRBJ2-7,TRBV14,ASSQDRGLDEQY
TRBJ1-6,TRBV2,ASSGQGQSPLH
TRBJ1-6,TRBV19,ASSGDHSYNSPLH
TRBJ1-5,TRBV9,ASSVDPTQPQH
TRBJ1-2,TRBV5-4,ASSYYAQFYGYT
TRBJ2-5,TRBV5-6,ASSYGTQETQY
TRBJ2-6,TRBV5-8,ASSLTQGSSGANVLT
TRBJ2-5,TRBV2,ASSEAPLAGGLQETQY